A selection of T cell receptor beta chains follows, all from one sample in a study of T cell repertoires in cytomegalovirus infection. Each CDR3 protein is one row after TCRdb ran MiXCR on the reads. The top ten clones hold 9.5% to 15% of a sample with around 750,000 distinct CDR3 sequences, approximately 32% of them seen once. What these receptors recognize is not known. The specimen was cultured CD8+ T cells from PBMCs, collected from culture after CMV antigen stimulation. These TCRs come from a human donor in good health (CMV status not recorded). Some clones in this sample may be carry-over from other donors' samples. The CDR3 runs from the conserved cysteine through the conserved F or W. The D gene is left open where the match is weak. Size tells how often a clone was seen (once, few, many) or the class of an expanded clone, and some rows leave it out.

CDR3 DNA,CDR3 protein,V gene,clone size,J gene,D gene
TGTGCCAGCAGTTACCTTCGGGGCGGGGGCTACGAGCAGTACTTC,CASSYLRGGGYEQYF,TRBV6-2/TRBV6-3,few,TRBJ2-7,TRBD2
TGTGCCAGCAGGGACAGGGGGATGGCAACTAATGAAAAACTGTTTTTT,CASRDRGMATNEKLFF,TRBV2,few,TRBJ1-4,TRBD1
TGTGCCAGCAGTTTCGGACTAGGGTACAGAGGCACCAAAAACATTCAGTACTTC,CASSFGLGYRGTKNIQYF,TRBV5-6,NA,TRBJ2-4,TRBD2
TGTGCCAGCAGTTTCCTCCTATCTACGAACTATGGCTACACCTTC,CASSFLLSTNYGYTF,TRBV12-3/TRBV12-4,NA,TRBJ1-2,NA
TGTGCCAGCAGCCAGAGGACGGGAAACTATGGCTACACCTTC,CASSQRTGNYGYTF,TRBV14,NA,TRBJ1-2,NA
TGTGCCAGCAGCTTAGTGTATTACGACGGACTAGCGGGGGAAGGGGGGAACACCGGGGAGCTGTTTTTT,CASSLVYYDGLAGEGGNTGELFF,TRBV7-8,many,TRBJ2-2,TRBD2
TGTGCCAGTAGTACGTACCAGGATTCTGAAGCTTTCTTT,CASSTYQDSEAFF,TRBV19,many,TRBJ1-1,NA
TGCGCCAGCAGCCAAGATGGAACAGGGTTGCAGCCCCAGCATTTT,CASSQDGTGLQPQHF,TRBV4-1,NA,TRBJ1-5,NA
TGTGCCAGCAGCCAGGGTCAGATCTCCTACAATGAGCAGTTCTTC,CASSQGQISYNEQFF,TRBV14,NA,TRBJ2-1,NA
TGTGCCAGCAGCTGGGGGACTAGCGGGGCGTACGAGCAGTACTTC,CASSWGTSGAYEQYF,TRBV5-5,NA,TRBJ2-7,TRBD2
TGTGCCAGCAGCCCCCCCGGGACAGTTACCGGGGAGCTGTTTTTT,CASSPPGTVTGELFF,TRBV7-8,NA,TRBJ2-2,TRBD1
TGCAGTGCTTTGGGACAGGGACACTATGGCTACACCTTC,CSALGQGHYGYTF,TRBV20-1,many,TRBJ1-2,TRBD1
TGTGCCAGCAGCCAACGGGACAGCAATTCACCCCTCCACTTT,CASSQRDSNSPLHF,TRBV14,few,TRBJ1-6,TRBD1
TGTGCCAGCAGCTTTGTCGAAGGGGACCCGAGGAGGGATCAAGAGACCCAGTACTTC,CASSFVEGDPRRDQETQYF,TRBV7-6,many,TRBJ2-5,NA
TGTGCCAGCAGTTTAAGGTGGACAGTTCAGTTCTTC,CASSLRWTVQFF,TRBV12-3/TRBV12-4,NA,TRBJ2-1,NA
TGTGACAGCAGCCCCAGATCTCCTCCGGGGGCCCTCCACTTT,CDSSPRSPPGALHF,TRBV27,few,TRBJ1-6,NA
TGTGCCAGCACCCCCGGTATAGAGGGCTACGAGCAGTACTTC,CASTPGIEGYEQYF,TRBV7-6,NA,TRBJ2-7,NA
TGTGCCAGCAGCCTTAGGAACCCCTCGGTCAATGAGCAGTTCTTC,CASSLRNPSVNEQFF,TRBV7-6,NA,TRBJ2-1,NA
TGTGCCAGCAGCTTAGTATCTAGCGGGGGGGCAGCAGATACGCAGTATTTT,CASSLVSSGGAADTQYF,TRBV7-2,many,TRBJ2-3,TRBD2
TGTGCCAGCAGCCCGACGAAGAGACTAGAAGAGACCCAGTACTTC,CASSPTKRLEETQYF,TRBV6-2/TRBV6-3,few,TRBJ2-5,NA
TGTGCCAGCAGCTCCTCTTCGACGGGACTAGAGGTCACAGATACGCAGTATTTT,CASSSSSTGLEVTDTQYF,TRBV11-2,NA,TRBJ2-3,TRBD2
TGTGCCAGCAGCGCCACAGGGGGCAAGGGCTACACCTTC,CASSATGGKGYTF,TRBV9,once,TRBJ1-2,TRBD1
TGTGCCAGCAGCCATTGGGGGGTCACTGAAGCTTTCTTT,CASSHWGVTEAFF,TRBV14,NA,TRBJ1-1,NA
TGTGCCAGCAGTTTAGGTCTTAAAGACACCTACAATAATGAAAAACTGTTTTTT,CASSLGLKDTYNNEKLFF,TRBV28,NA,TRBJ1-4,NA
TGTGCCAGCAGTACCCCGTTGACAGGGGGCGTTGAAAAACTGTTTTTT,CASSTPLTGGVEKLFF,TRBV28,NA,TRBJ1-4,TRBD1
TGTGCCAGTATGGGTGGTCTCAATCAGCCCCAGCATTTT,CASMGGLNQPQHF,TRBV19,NA,TRBJ1-5,NA
TGTGCCAGCAGCGAGACTTCGAGTTATGACTACACCTTC,CASSETSSYDYTF,TRBV7-6,NA,TRBJ1-2,NA
TGTGCCAGCCTCCCCCGACAGGGCTGGGTCGAGCAGTACTTC,CASLPRQGWVEQYF,TRBV7-8,many,TRBJ2-7,TRBD1
TGTGCCAGCAGCTTTGGACACCCGAACACTGAAGCTTTCTTT,CASSFGHPNTEAFF,TRBV5-4,many,TRBJ1-1,NA
TGTGCCAGCAGCTTACCGGGACTAGCGTACGAGCAGTACTTC,CASSLPGLAYEQYF,TRBV7-9,many,TRBJ2-7,TRBD2
TGTGCCACCTCTTCCTCACACGGTGAGCAGTTCTTC,CATSSSHGEQFF,TRBV2,NA,TRBJ2-1,NA
TGTGCCAGTACGGGGGGAGTAGGCTACGAGCAGCACTTC,CASTGGVGYEQHF,TRBV7-9,NA,TRBJ2-7,TRBD2
TGTGCCAGCAGTGAACCCACGGACAGGGGACCCAATGAGCAGTTCTTC,CASSEPTDRGPNEQFF,TRBV2,NA,TRBJ2-1,TRBD1
TGTGCCATCAGCGTCGCGGGGGCGGGGACCGGGGAGCTGTTTTTT,CAISVAGAGTGELFF,TRBV10-3,few,TRBJ2-2,NA
TGTGCCAGTAGTCCGGGGTCAGCCCAGCATTTT,CASSPGSAQHF,TRBV19,few,TRBJ1-5,NA
TGTGCCAGCAGCTTGGGGCTCCTTACGGGCTTGGGGGGGCCCGGAAGGACCGGGGAGCTGTTTTTT,CASSLGLLTGLGGPGRTGELFF,TRBV11-2,NA,TRBJ2-2,NA
TGCAGTGCCGAGGGACACCATAACTATGGCTACACCTTC,CSAEGHHNYGYTF,TRBV20-1,few,TRBJ1-2,NA
TGTGCCAGCGCCTTTGGGGGGCCCACTGAAGCTTTCTTT,CASAFGGPTEAFF,TRBV27,NA,TRBJ1-1,NA
TGTGCCAGCAGTTTTCAAGTAGCCGGATCCTACGAGCAGTACTTC,CASSFQVAGSYEQYF,TRBV12-3/TRBV12-4,few,TRBJ2-7,NA
TGTGCCAGCAGCTTAGAACGCATACAAGAGACCCAGTACTTC,CASSLERIQETQYF,TRBV7-2,many,TRBJ2-5,NA
TGTGCCAGCAGTGAAGGCCGGGGACAGGGAAGAAATGAGCAGTTCTTC,CASSEGRGQGRNEQFF,TRBV2,NA,TRBJ2-1,TRBD1
TGTGCTAGTGGTTTTTCTTCTGAGGGACATATGAACACCGGGGAGCTGTTTTTT,CASGFSSEGHMNTGELFF,TRBV12-5,NA,TRBJ2-2,NA
TGTGCCACCAAAACAGGGGGGCTTTACAATGAGCAGTTCTTC,CATKTGGLYNEQFF,TRBV15,once,TRBJ2-1,TRBD1
TGTGCCATCAGAGCCGTCAGTGAGGGGAACTATGGCTACACCTTC,CAIRAVSEGNYGYTF,TRBV10-3,NA,TRBJ1-2,NA
TGCAGTGCTAGAGTCTTAGCGGGGGGCCAAGGCAATGAGCAGTTCTTC,CSARVLAGGQGNEQFF,TRBV20-1,few,TRBJ2-1,TRBD2
TGTGCCAGCAGTTTCAAGGGACAGAGCAATCAGCCCCAGCATTTT,CASSFKGQSNQPQHF,TRBV12-3/TRBV12-4,NA,TRBJ1-5,TRBD1
TGTGCCAGCAGCCCAGGGGGGGGAGGAGTAGCTTTCTTT,CASSPGGGGVAFF,TRBV7-2,few,TRBJ1-1,TRBD1
TGTGCCAGCCGAACAGGGCCTAGCACAGATACGCAGTATTTT,CASRTGPSTDTQYF,TRBV12-3/TRBV12-4,NA,TRBJ2-3,NA
TGCAGTGCCCCTCAGAACACTGAAGCTTTCTTT,CSAPQNTEAFF,TRBV20-1,few,TRBJ1-1,NA